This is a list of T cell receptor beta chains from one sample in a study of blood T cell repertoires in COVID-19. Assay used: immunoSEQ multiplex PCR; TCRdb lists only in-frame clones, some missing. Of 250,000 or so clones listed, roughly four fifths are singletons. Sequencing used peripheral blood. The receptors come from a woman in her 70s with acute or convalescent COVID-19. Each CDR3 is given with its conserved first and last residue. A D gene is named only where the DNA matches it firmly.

cdr3_aa: CASSLAGSGQFFYEQYF
d_call: TRBD1
v_call: TRBV7-2
j_call: TRBJ2-7

cdr3_aa: CASSLGQGRRNEQFF
d_call: TRBD1
v_call: TRBV5-1
j_call: TRBJ2-1

cdr3_aa: CASSLISRGYTF
d_call: .
v_call: TRBV12-3/TRBV12-4
j_call: TRBJ1-2

cdr3_aa: CASSLDSKYGYTF
d_call: .
v_call: TRBV7-2
j_call: TRBJ1-2

cdr3_aa: CASRGLAGGPRELFF
d_call: TRBD2
v_call: TRBV6-6
j_call: TRBJ2-2

cdr3_aa: CASSLYPGQAGGYEQYF
d_call: TRBD1
v_call: TRBV27
j_call: TRBJ2-7

cdr3_aa: CASSLNPDSVYGYTF
d_call: .
v_call: TRBV27
j_call: TRBJ1-2

cdr3_aa: CAWSAAGGYTF
d_call: .
v_call: TRBV30
j_call: TRBJ1-2

cdr3_aa: CATGIQGYNSPLHF
d_call: .
v_call: TRBV19
j_call: TRBJ1-6

cdr3_aa: CASSTPPPNEQFF
d_call: .
v_call: TRBV19
j_call: TRBJ2-1

cdr3_aa: CASSLGRGHSSYEQYF
d_call: .
v_call: TRBV5-1
j_call: TRBJ2-7

cdr3_aa: CASSLTIAGANVLTF
d_call: .
v_call: TRBV27
j_call: TRBJ2-6

cdr3_aa: CASSLFRGTEAFF
d_call: .
v_call: TRBV27
j_call: TRBJ1-1

cdr3_aa: CASSKDMAVREQYF
d_call: .
v_call: TRBV21-1
j_call: TRBJ2-7

cdr3_aa: CASSLRTGELFF
d_call: .
v_call: TRBV27
j_call: TRBJ2-2

cdr3_aa: CASSQSSGRDIYGYTF
d_call: .
v_call: TRBV4-1
j_call: TRBJ1-2

cdr3_aa: CASSQPQGNTEAFF
d_call: .
v_call: TRBV3-1/TRBV3-2
j_call: TRBJ1-1

cdr3_aa: CASNRGGWGPLHF
d_call: .
v_call: TRBV12-3/TRBV12-4
j_call: TRBJ1-6

cdr3_aa: CASSQDKKYQPQHF
d_call: .
v_call: TRBV27
j_call: TRBJ1-5

cdr3_aa: CAWSGTGRSYNSPLHF
d_call: TRBD1
v_call: TRBV30
j_call: TRBJ1-6

cdr3_aa: CASSSNAGQPQHF
d_call: .
v_call: TRBV7-2
j_call: TRBJ1-5

cdr3_aa: CAWISGGALTPLHF
d_call: TRBD1
v_call: TRBV30
j_call: TRBJ1-6

cdr3_aa: CASSQGTQETQYF
d_call: .
v_call: TRBV14
j_call: TRBJ2-5

cdr3_aa: CAISEGRGRFTEAFF
d_call: .
v_call: TRBV10-3
j_call: TRBJ1-1

cdr3_aa: CASSSNQGKPQHF
d_call: .
v_call: TRBV7-2
j_call: TRBJ1-5

cdr3_aa: CASSTGGATDTQYF
d_call: .
v_call: TRBV27
j_call: TRBJ2-3

cdr3_aa: CASSQDLQETQYF
d_call: .
v_call: TRBV3-1/TRBV3-2
j_call: TRBJ2-5

cdr3_aa: CASSLLTGGEKLFF
d_call: TRBD1
v_call: TRBV19
j_call: TRBJ1-4

cdr3_aa: CASSYTRNTEAFF
d_call: .
v_call: TRBV6-2/TRBV6-3
j_call: TRBJ1-1

cdr3_aa: CASSLRYNNSPLHF
d_call: .
v_call: TRBV28
j_call: TRBJ1-6

cdr3_aa: CASSSRQGGSYEQYF
d_call: .
v_call: TRBV5-1
j_call: TRBJ2-7

cdr3_aa: CASSSGGPSYEQYF
d_call: TRBD2
v_call: TRBV28
j_call: TRBJ2-7

cdr3_aa: CASRVTRSTDTQYF
d_call: .
v_call: TRBV5-1
j_call: TRBJ2-3

cdr3_aa: CASSSEQGYYGTEAFF
d_call: TRBD1
v_call: TRBV6-5
j_call: TRBJ1-1

cdr3_aa: CASRWDSRVEKLFF
d_call: TRBD1
v_call: TRBV6-5
j_call: TRBJ1-4

cdr3_aa: CATSAAGGPYGYTF
d_call: TRBD1
v_call: TRBV24-1
j_call: TRBJ1-2

cdr3_aa: CASSPQVAGQGLSGNTIYF
d_call: TRBD1
v_call: TRBV18
j_call: TRBJ1-3

cdr3_aa: CASSYSRGHLPYEQYF
d_call: .
v_call: TRBV6-2/TRBV6-3
j_call: TRBJ2-7

cdr3_aa: CASSLAGRNEKLFF
d_call: .
v_call: TRBV28
j_call: TRBJ1-4

cdr3_aa: CASSPAGLAGNEQFF
d_call: TRBD2
v_call: TRBV7-2
j_call: TRBJ2-1

cdr3_aa: CASSGGPGSNQPQHF
d_call: .
v_call: TRBV10-2
j_call: TRBJ1-5

cdr3_aa: CASSLGGPYEQYF
d_call: .
v_call: TRBV5-1
j_call: TRBJ2-7

cdr3_aa: CASSRTGQYEQYF
d_call: .
v_call: TRBV28
j_call: TRBJ2-7

cdr3_aa: CAITGDGVEQFF
d_call: TRBD1
v_call: TRBV10-3
j_call: TRBJ2-1